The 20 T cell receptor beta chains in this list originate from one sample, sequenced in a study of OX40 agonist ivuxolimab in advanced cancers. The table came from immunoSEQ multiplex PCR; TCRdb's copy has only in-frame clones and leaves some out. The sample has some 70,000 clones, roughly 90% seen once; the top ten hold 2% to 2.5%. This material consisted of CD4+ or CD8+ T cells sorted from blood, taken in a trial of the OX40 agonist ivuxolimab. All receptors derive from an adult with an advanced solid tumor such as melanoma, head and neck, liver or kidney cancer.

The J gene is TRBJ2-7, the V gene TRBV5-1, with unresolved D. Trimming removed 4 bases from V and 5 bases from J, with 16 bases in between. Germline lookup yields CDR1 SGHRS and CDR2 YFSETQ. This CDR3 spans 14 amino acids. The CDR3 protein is CASSPTIGINEQYF. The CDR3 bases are TGCGCCAGCAGCCCCACTATAGGAATCAACGAGCAGTACTTC. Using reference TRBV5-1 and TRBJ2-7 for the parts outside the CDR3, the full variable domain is KAGVTQTPRYLIKTRGQQVTLSCSPISGHRSVSWYQQTPGQGLQFLFEYFSETQRNKGNFPGRFSGRQFSNSRSEMNVSTLELGDSALYLCASSPTIGINEQYFGPGTRLTVT.

This CDR3 is CAWNSGSNQPQHF. For the CDR3, the DNA is TGTGCCTGGAATTCGGGAAGCAATCAGCCCCAGCATTTT. The chain uses TRBV30 and TRBJ1-5; D is undetermined. The CDR3 runs 13 residues. Germline assignment: CDR1 GTSNPN and CDR2 SVGIG (reference sequence). Trimming removed 4 bases from V and 1 base from J, with 8 bases in between.

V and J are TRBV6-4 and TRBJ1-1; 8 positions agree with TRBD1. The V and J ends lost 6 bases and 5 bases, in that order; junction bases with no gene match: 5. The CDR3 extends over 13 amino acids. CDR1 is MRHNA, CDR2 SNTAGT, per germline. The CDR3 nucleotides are TGTGCCAGCAGAACAGGGGGGGGGACTGAAGCTTTCTTT. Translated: CASRTGGGTEAFF.

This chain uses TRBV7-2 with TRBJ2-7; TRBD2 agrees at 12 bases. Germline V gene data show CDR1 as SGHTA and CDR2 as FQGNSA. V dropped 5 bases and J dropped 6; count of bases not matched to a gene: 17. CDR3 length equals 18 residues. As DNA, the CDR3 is TGTGCCAGCAGCCCAACTAGCGGGGGGCCCCGGCTACGAGGCGAGCAGTACTTC. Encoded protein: CASSPTSGGPRLRGEQYF.

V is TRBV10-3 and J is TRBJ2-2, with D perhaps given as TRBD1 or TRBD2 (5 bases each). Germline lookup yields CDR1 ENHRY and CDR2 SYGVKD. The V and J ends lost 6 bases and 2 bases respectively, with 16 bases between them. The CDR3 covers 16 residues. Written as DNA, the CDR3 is TGTGCCATCAGGGGAAATCAGGGAGACAACACCGGGGAGCTGTTTTTT. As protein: CAIRGNQGDNTGELFF.

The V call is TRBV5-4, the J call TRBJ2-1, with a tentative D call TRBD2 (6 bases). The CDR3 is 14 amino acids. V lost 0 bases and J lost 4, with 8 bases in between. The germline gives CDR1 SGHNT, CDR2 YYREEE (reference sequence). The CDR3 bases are TGTGCCAGCAGCTTGGAGCGGGTGTACAATGAGCAGTTCTTC. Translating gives CASSLERVYNEQFF.

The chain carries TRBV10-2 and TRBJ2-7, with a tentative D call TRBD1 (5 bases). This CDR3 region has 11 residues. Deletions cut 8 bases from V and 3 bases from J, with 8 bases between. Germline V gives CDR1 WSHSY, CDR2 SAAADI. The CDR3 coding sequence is TGCGCCAGCTCGACAGTCTACGAGCAGTACTTC. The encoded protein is CASSTVYEQYF.

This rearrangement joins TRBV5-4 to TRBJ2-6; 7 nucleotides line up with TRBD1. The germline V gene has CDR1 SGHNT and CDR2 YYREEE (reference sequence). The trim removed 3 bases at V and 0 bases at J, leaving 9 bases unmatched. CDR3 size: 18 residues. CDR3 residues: CASSYNRGRSSGANVLTF. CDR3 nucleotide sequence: TGTGCCAGCAGCTATAACAGGGGCCGTAGCTCTGGGGCCAACGTCCTGACTTTC. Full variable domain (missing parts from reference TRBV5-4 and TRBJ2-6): ETGVTQSPTHLIKTRGQQVTLRCSSQSGHNTVSWYQQALGQGPQFIFQYYREEENGRGNFPPRFSGLQFPNYSSELNVNALELDDSALYLCASSYNRGRSSGANVLTFGAGSRLTVL.

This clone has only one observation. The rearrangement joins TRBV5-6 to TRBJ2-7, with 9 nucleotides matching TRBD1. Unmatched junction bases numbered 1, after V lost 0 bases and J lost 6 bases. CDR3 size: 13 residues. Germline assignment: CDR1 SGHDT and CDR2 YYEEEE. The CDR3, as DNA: TGTGCCAGCAGCTTGGGGGACAGGGCCGAGCAGTACTTC. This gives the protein CASSLGDRAEQYF.

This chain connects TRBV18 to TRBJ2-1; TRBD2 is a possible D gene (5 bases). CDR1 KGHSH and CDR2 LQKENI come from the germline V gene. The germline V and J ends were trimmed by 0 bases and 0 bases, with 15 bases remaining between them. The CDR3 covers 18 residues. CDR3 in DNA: TGTGCCAGCTCACCACCGGGTTGGACTTCGAGCTCCTACAATGAGCAGTTCTTC. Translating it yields CASSPPGWTSSSYNEQFF.

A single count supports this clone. The DNA for the CDR3 is TGTGCCAGCAGCTTAGACCTCGGGTTGTTGGGAGGGGGCACCAAAAACATTCAGTACTTC. As protein: CASSLDLGLLGGGTKNIQYF. The chain recombines TRBV11-3 with TRBJ2-4; D may be TRBD1 or TRBD2 (7 bases each). Trimming left V 0 bases short and J 2 bases short, with 23 bases between. The germline CDR1 and CDR2 sequences are SGHNT and YENEEA. This CDR3 has 20 amino acids.

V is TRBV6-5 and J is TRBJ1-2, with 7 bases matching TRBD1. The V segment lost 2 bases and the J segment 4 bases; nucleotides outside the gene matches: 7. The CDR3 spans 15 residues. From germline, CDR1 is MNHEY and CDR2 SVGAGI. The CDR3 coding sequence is TGTGCCAGCAGTTACGACAGGGACACACTCTATGGCTACACCTTC. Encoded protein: CASSYDRDTLYGYTF.

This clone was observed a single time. CDR3 loop: CASARGGPLRYEQYF. The CDR3 nucleotides are TGTGCCAGCGCTAGGGGGGGGCCCCTTCGTTACGAGCAGTACTTC. The gene calls are TRBV27 and TRBJ2-7; a weak D match, TRBD2 (7 bases). The germline V gene encodes CDR1 MNHEY and CDR2 SMNVEV (reference sequence). This CDR3 has 15 residues. Trimming cost V 8 bases and J 4 bases, with 21 bases left between them.

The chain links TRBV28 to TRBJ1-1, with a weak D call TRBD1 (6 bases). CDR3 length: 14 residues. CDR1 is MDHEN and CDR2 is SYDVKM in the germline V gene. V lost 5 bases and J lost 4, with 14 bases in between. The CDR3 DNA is TGTGCCAGCAGTGCCTATGGGGGGCGCACTGAAGCTTTCTTT. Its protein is CASSAYGGRTEAFF. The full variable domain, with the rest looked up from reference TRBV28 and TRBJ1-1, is DVKVTQSSRYLVKRTGEKVFLECVQDMDHENMFWYRQDPGLGLRLIYFSYDVKMKEKGDIPEGYSVSREKKERFSLILESASTNQTSMYLCASSAYGGRTEAFFGQGTRLTVV.

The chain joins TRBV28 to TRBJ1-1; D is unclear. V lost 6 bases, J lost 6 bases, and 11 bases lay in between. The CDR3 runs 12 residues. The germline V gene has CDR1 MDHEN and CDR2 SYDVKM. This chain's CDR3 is CASSLSSAEAFF. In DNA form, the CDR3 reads TGTGCCAGCAGCCTTAGTTCCGCTGAAGCTTTCTTT. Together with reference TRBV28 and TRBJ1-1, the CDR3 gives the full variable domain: DVKVTQSSRYLVKRTGEKVFLECVQDMDHENMFWYRQDPGLGLRLIYFSYDVKMKEKGDIPEGYSVSREKKERFSLILESASTNQTSMYLCASSLSSAEAFFGQGTRLTVV.

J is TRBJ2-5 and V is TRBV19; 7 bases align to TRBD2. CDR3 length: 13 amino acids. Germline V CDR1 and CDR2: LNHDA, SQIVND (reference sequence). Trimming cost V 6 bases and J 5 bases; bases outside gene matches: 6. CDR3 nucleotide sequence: TGTGCCAGTAGGGAGAGCGGGATGGAGACCCAGTACTTC. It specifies CASRESGMETQYF.

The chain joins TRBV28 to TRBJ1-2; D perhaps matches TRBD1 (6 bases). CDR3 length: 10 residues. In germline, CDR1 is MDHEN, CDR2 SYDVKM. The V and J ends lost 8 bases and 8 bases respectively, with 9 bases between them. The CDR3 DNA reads TGTGCCAGCGGGACACAAGGCTACACCTTC. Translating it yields CASGTQGYTF.

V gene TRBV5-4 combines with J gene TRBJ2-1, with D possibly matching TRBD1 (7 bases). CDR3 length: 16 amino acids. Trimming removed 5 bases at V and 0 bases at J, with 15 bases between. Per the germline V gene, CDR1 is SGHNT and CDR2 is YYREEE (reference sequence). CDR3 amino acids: CASSQGGGPSYNEQFF. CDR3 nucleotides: TGTGCCAGCAGTCAGGGGGGCGGTCCCTCCTACAATGAGCAGTTCTTC.

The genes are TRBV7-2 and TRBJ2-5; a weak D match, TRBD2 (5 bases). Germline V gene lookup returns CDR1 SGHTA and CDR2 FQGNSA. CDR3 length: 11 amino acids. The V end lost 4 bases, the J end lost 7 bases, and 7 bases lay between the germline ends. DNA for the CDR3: TGTGCCAGCAGCTCCCGGGGGACCCAGTACTTC. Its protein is CASSSRGTQYF.

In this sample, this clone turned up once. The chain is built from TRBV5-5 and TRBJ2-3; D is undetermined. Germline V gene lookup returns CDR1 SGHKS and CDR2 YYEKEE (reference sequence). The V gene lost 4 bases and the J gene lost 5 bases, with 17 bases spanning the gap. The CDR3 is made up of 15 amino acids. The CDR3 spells CASSGSATFGDTQYF. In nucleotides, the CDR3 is TGTGCCAGCAGCGGCTCGGCCACTTTCGGAGATACGCAGTATTTT.